This record concerns one T cell receptor (beta chain) sequence. Its matching antigen is unknown. This record comes from a study of OX40 agonist ivuxolimab in advanced cancers. Notes on the study in general: CD4+ and CD8+ blood T cells expanded clonally by week 6 at 0.1 to 3.0 mg/kg.

Generated by immunoSEQ multiplex PCR, the TCRdb table keeps only in-frame clones and is missing some. The repertoire has tens of thousands of clones, approximately 80% of them found once; the top ten carry roughly 1.9%. V lost 4 bases and J lost 2; bases outside the gene matches: 6. There are 15 residues in the CDR3. In germline, CDR1 is SQVTM, CDR2 ANQGSEA. This sequence was found in an adult with an advanced solid tumor such as melanoma, head and neck, liver or kidney cancer. The specimen comprised CD4+ or CD8+ T cells sorted from blood, sampled in a trial of the OX40 agonist ivuxolimab. J is TRBJ2-3 and V is TRBV29-1; 10 bases align to TRBD2. This chain's CDR3 is CSVAGTSVDTDTQYF. Here the CDR3 DNA reads TGCAGCGTTGCCGGGACTAGCGTAGACACAGATACGCAGTATTTT.